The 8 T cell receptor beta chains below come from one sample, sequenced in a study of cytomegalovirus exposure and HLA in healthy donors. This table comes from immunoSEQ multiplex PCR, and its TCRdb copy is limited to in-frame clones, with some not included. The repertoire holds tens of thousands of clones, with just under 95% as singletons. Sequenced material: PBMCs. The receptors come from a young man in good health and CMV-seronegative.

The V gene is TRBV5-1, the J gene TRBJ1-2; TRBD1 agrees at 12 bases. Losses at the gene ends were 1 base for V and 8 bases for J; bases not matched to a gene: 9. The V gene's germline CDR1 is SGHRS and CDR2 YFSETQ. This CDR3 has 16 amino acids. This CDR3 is CASSLSTGQGANGYTF. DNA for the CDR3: TGCGCCAGCAGCTTGAGCACGGGACAGGGGGCGAACGGCTACACCTTC.

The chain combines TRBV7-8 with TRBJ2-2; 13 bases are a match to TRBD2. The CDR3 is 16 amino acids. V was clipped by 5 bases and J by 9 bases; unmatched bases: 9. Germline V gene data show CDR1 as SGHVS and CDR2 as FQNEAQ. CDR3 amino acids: CASSLLRTSGSRELFF. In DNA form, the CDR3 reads TGTGCCAGCAGCCTGCTCCGGACTAGCGGGAGCCGGGAGCTGTTTTTT.

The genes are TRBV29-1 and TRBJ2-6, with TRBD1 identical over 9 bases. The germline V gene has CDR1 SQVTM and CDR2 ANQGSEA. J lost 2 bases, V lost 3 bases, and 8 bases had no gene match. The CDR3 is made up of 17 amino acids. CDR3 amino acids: CSVDRTGERAGANVLTF. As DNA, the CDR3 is TGCAGCGTTGATAGGACAGGGGAACGGGCTGGGGCCAACGTCCTGACTTTC.

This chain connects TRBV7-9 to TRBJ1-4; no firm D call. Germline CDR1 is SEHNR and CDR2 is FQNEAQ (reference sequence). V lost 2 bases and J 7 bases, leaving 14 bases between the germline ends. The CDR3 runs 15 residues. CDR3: CASSLWTISGEKLFF. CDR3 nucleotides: TGTGCCAGCAGCTTATGGACTATATCAGGTGAAAAACTGTTTTTT.

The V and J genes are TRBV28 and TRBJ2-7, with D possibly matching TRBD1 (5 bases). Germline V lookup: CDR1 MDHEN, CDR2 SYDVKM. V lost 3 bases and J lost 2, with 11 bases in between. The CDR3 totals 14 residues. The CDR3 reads CASSFSDSTYEQYF. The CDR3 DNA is TGTGCCAGCAGTTTCTCCGACAGTACCTACGAGCAGTACTTC. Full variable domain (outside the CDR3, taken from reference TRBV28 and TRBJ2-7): DVKVTQSSRYLVKRTGEKVFLECVQDMDHENMFWYRQDPGLGLRLIYFSYDVKMKEKGDIPEGYSVSREKKERFSLILESASTNQTSMYLCASSFSDSTYEQYFGPGTRLTVT.

The CDR3 sequence is CASSSGQGGYEQYF. CDR3 bases: TGTGCCAGCAGCTCAGGACAGGGAGGATACGAGCAGTACTTC. The V gene is TRBV5-8, the J gene TRBJ2-7; 8 nucleotides match TRBD1. From germline, CDR1 is SGHTS and CDR2 YDEGEE. With V trimmed by 3 bases and J by 4 bases, 6 bases remained unmatched. CDR3 length: 14 amino acids.

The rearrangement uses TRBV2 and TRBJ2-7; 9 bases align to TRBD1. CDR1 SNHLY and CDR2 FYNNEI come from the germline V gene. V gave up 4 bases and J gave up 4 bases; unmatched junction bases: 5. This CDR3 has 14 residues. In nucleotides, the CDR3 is TGTGCCAGCAGTGGGGACAGGGATGGGTACGAGCAGTACTTC. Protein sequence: CASSGDRDGYEQYF.

Written as DNA, the CDR3 is TGTGCCAGCAGCTCAATAAGGGGTGGAGAGCAGTACTTC. Translation gives CASSSIRGGEQYF. The gene calls are TRBV7-3 and TRBJ2-7; D might be TRBD1 (5 bases). The CDR3 extends over 13 amino acids. The ends were cut back, 4 bases at V and 7 bases at J, with 14 bases in the middle. Germline-derived CDR1 and CDR2 are SGHTA and FQGTGA.